The 25 T cell receptor beta chains listed next were all sequenced from one sample in a study of cytomegalovirus exposure and HLA in healthy donors (dated by TCRdb to about 2017). Library generation was performed with the immunoSEQ multiplex PCR assay. A mixture of 60 forward primers for TCR Vbeta segments and 13 reverse primers for TCR Jbeta segments was used in the multiplex PCR. TCRdb holds this immuneACCESS table with in-frame rearrangements only. Some clones are missing; in checked studies, unresolved V genes explain under half, and the rest has no known cause. In this sample the table shows 150,000 or so clones, 60% to 80% of which occur a single time. The ten top clones hold roughly 0.68% of the sample. The sequenced sample consisted of PBMCs. The receptors stem from a male donor in good health and CMV-seronegative.

This chain joins TRBV7-6 and TRBJ1-1; D call uncertain. The V end was cut by 4 bases, the J end by 4 bases, with 10 bases between. CDR3 size: 13 residues. The V gene's germline CDR1 is SGHVS and CDR2 FNYEAQ. In DNA form, the CDR3 reads TGTGCCAGCAGCTCCCAAATCGGCACTGAAGCTTTCTTT. Its protein is CASSSQIGTEAFF. Using reference TRBV7-6 and TRBJ1-1 for the parts outside the CDR3, the full variable domain is GAGVSQSPRYKVTKRGQDVALRCDPISGHVSLYWYRQALGQGPEFLTYFNYEAQQDKSGLPNDRFSAERPEGSISTLTIQRTEQRDSAMYRCASSSQIGTEAFFGQGTRLTVV.

The V call is TRBV30, the J call TRBJ2-7; D is undetermined. CDR1 is GTSNPN, CDR2 SVGIG, per germline (reference sequence). This CDR3 contains 12 residues. The V end lost 3 bases, the J end lost 9 bases, and 15 bases lay between the germline ends. CDR3 nucleotide sequence: TGTGCCTGGAGCCCATCCGAGGTAGGGCAGTACTTC. It yields the protein CAWSPSEVGQYF.

CDR3 DNA sequence: TGTGCCAACTCCCGGGACAGGGTGTGGGGCTACACCTTC. Amino acid sequence: CANSRDRVWGYTF. The gene calls are TRBV6-6 and TRBJ1-2; 9 bases fit TRBD1. The germline V gene encodes CDR1 MNHNY and CDR2 SVGAGI (reference sequence). There are 13 residues in the CDR3. Trimming removed 10 bases from V and 8 bases from J; junction bases left unmatched: 11.

The chain joins TRBV30 to TRBJ2-1; 13 bases are shared with TRBD2. V gave up 0 bases and J gave up 10 bases; unmatched junction bases: 6. The CDR3 extends over 15 amino acids. Germline V gene lookup returns CDR1 GTSNPN and CDR2 SVGIG (reference sequence). The CDR3 nucleotides read TGTGCCTGGAGTGTCAGACTAGCGGGGGGCCGGGAGCAGTTCTTC. Its translation is CAWSVRLAGGREQFF.

The V and J genes are TRBV2 and TRBJ2-5; 10 bases match TRBD1. The DNA matches TRBJ2-7 better at its end, which makes the J call doubtful. The germline V gene has CDR1 SNHLY and CDR2 FYNNEI. This CDR3 has 13 amino acids. The CDR3 spells CATRQGATYEQYF. The CDR3 DNA is TGTGCCACCCGACAGGGGGCCACCTACGAGCAGTACTTC.

J is TRBJ2-3 and V is TRBV7-2, with 7 bases fitting TRBD2. This CDR3 is 15 amino acids long. V gave up 2 bases and J gave up 5 bases; unmatched junction bases: 7. In germline, CDR1 is SGHTA, CDR2 FQGNSA. CDR3 sequence reads: CASSLRGSSGDTQYF. CDR3 DNA: TGTGCCAGCAGCTTACGCGGGAGTAGTGGAGATACGCAGTATTTT. Combining the CDR3 with reference TRBV7-2 and TRBJ2-3 gives the whole variable domain GAGVSQSPSNKVTEKGKDVELRCDPISGHTALYWYRQSLGQGLEFLIYFQGNSAPDKSGLPSDRFSAERTGGSVSTLTIQRTQQEDSAVYLCASSLRGSSGDTQYFGPGTRLTVL.

This CDR3 reads CASSSPDSGTDTQYF. For the CDR3, the DNA is TGTGCCAGCAGCTCCCCGGATAGCGGCACAGATACGCAGTATTTT. The V and J genes are TRBV5-4 and TRBJ2-3, with D possibly matching TRBD2 (5 bases). The CDR3 totals 15 residues. Per germline, CDR1 SGHNT and CDR2 YYREEE (reference sequence). With 3 bases removed from V and 1 base from J, the gap between germline ends came to 12 bases.

The chain links TRBV5-1 to TRBJ2-2; tentatively, D is TRBD1 (6 bases). This CDR3 is 15 amino acids long. Trimming stripped 5 bases from V and 0 bases from J, with 11 bases between. CDR1 is SGHRS and CDR2 is YFSETQ in the germline V gene. The CDR3 loop reads CASRMTGANTGELFF. The CDR3, as DNA: TGCGCCAGCAGAATGACAGGAGCGAACACCGGGGAGCTGTTTTTT.

The J gene is TRBJ1-1, the V gene TRBV11-3, with a possible D match to TRBD1 (5 bases). Trimming took 1 base from V and 1 from J, leaving 16 bases between them. Looked up from germline, CDR1 is SGHNT and CDR2 is YENEEA. The CDR3 totals 17 residues. DNA for the CDR3: TGTGCCAGCAGCTTAGCGGTCGGCCTTGGACAGAACACTGAAGCTTTCTTT. Its protein is CASSLAVGLGQNTEAFF.

The chain recombines TRBV18 with TRBJ1-2, with a possible D match to TRBD1 (6 bases). This CDR3 spans 12 amino acids. V lost 6 bases and J 10 bases, leaving 15 bases between the germline ends. Per the germline V gene, CDR1 is KGHSH and CDR2 is LQKENI. The CDR3 DNA follows: TGTGCCAGCTCCCCAATAGGGGGTGACTACACCTTC. Its translation is CASSPIGGDYTF.

The genes are TRBV5-5 and TRBJ2-1; D possibly corresponds to TRBD2 (5 bases). The V end was cut by 2 bases, the J end by 0 bases, with 6 bases between. The length of the CDR3 is 14 residues. Germline lookup yields CDR1 SGHKS and CDR2 YYEKEE (reference sequence). DNA for the CDR3: TGTGCCAGCAGCTTAGCGGACTCCTACAATGAGCAGTTCTTC. Translating gives CASSLADSYNEQFF. Based on the CDR3 plus reference TRBV5-5 and TRBJ2-1, the full variable domain is DAGVTQSPTHLIKTRGQQVTLRCSPISGHKSVSWYQQVLGQGPQFIFQYYEKEERGRGNFPDRFSARQFPNYSSELNVNALLLGDSALYLCASSLADSYNEQFFGPGTRLTVL.

The V call is TRBV4-3, the J call TRBJ2-7; 14 bases map to TRBD2. The germline CDR1 and CDR2 sequences are LGHNA and YSLEER. The CDR3 is made up of 15 amino acids. V shed 5 bases and J 6 bases; nucleotides not matched to a gene: 6. CDR3 amino acids: CASSARLAGGAEQYF. The DNA for the CDR3 is TGCGCCAGCAGCGCCCGACTAGCGGGGGGGGCCGAGCAGTACTTC.

CDR3: CASSFSDTEAFF. The CDR3 bases are TGTGCCAGCAGCTTTTCGGACACTGAAGCTTTCTTT. This rearrangement joins TRBV5-4 to TRBJ1-1; D is unclear. The CDR3 contains 12 residues. The V end lost 2 bases, the J end lost 3 bases, and 5 bases lay between the germline ends. The germline gives CDR1 SGHNT, CDR2 YYREEE (reference sequence).

V gene TRBV5-1 combines with J gene TRBJ2-5; 9 bases agree with TRBD1. Trimming removed 0 bases from V and 5 bases from J; junction bases left unmatched: 5. Germline V gene lookup returns CDR1 SGHRS and CDR2 YFSETQ. This CDR3 spans 15 amino acids. CDR3 nucleotides: TGCGCCAGCAGCTTGGAGGACAGGGGAGGTGAGACCCAGTACTTC. It yields the protein CASSLEDRGGETQYF.

V is TRBV19 and J is TRBJ2-5; the D gene is possibly TRBD1 (5 bases). The CDR3 extends over 13 amino acids. Trimming removed 4 bases at V and 2 bases at J, with 8 bases between. The germline CDR1 and CDR2 sequences are LNHDA and SQIVND (reference sequence). The CDR3 nucleotides are TGTGCCAGTAGTACAAGACAGCAAGAGACCCAGTACTTC. This gives the protein CASSTRQQETQYF. The full variable domain, rest sourced from reference TRBV19 and TRBJ2-5, is DGGITQSPKYLFRKEGQNVTLSCEQNLNHDAMYWYRQDPGQGLRLIYYSQIVNDFQKGDIAEGYSVSREKKESFPLTVTSAQKNPTAFYLCASSTRQQETQYFGPGTRLLVL.

The chain carries TRBV6-5 and TRBJ1-1; D gene uncertain. The CDR3 length is 12 residues. Trimming cost V 4 bases and J 4 bases, with 7 bases left between them. Germline V gene sequence: CDR1 MNHEY, CDR2 SVGAGI. CDR3 protein: CASSSLRTEAFF. DNA for the CDR3: TGTGCCAGCAGTTCCCTCCGCACTGAAGCTTTCTTT.

The rearrangement uses TRBV9 and TRBJ1-3; 10 nucleotides agree with TRBD1. The CDR3 loop spans 19 amino acids. The germline gives CDR1 SGDLS, CDR2 YYNGEE. V shed 1 base and J 1 base; nucleotides not matched to a gene: 11. DNA for the CDR3: TGTGCCAGCAGCGTAACCAACCGACAGGGGGCAGGTTCTGGAAACACCATATATTTT. Translating it yields CASSVTNRQGAGSGNTIYF.

The gene calls are TRBV5-5 and TRBJ1-1, with 11 bases identical to TRBD1. The CDR3 length is 15 residues. Germline-derived CDR1 and CDR2 are SGHKS and YYEKEE (reference sequence). With 4 bases clipped from V and 3 bases from J, the junction kept 5 bases outside the gene matches. As DNA, the CDR3 is TGTGCCAGCAGCGTGGGGACAGGGGGGGACACTGAAGCTTTCTTT. Its protein product is CASSVGTGGDTEAFF.

The rearrangement uses TRBV7-8 and TRBJ2-1; 7 nucleotides align to TRBD1. The CDR3 contains 15 residues. After removal of 8 bases from V and 3 bases from J, the junction contained 10 bases not matched to a gene. Germline V lookup: CDR1 SGHVS, CDR2 FQNEAQ. The DNA of the CDR3 is TGTGCCAGCGGTAACCGGGACAGCAGCTACAATGAGCAGTTCTTC. Its translation is CASGNRDSSYNEQFF.

This chain links TRBV5-1 with TRBJ2-1, with D perhaps matching TRBD1 (5 bases). Per germline, CDR1 SGHRS and CDR2 YFSETQ. The CDR3 totals 15 residues. V lost 1 base and J 6 bases, leaving 14 bases between the germline ends. This CDR3 is CASSLLIQGSNEQFF. In DNA, the CDR3 is TGCGCCAGCAGCTTGTTGATCCAGGGTAGCAATGAGCAGTTCTTC.

This clone was counted a few times. The CDR3 here is CASSLAVISYEQYF. The CDR3 DNA sequence: TGTGCCAGCAGCTTAGCGGTTATATCGTACGAGCAGTACTTC. The chain is built from TRBV11-2 and TRBJ2-7; D is unresolved. Looked up from germline, CDR1 is SGHAT and CDR2 is FQNNGV. V lost 1 base, J lost 4 bases, and 11 bases lay in between. There are 14 residues in the CDR3.

This clone has only one observation. CDR3 DNA sequence: TGTGCCAGCAGTCCGGGACAGGGCGGCTATGGCTACACCTTC. It yields the protein CASSPGQGGYGYTF. The chain employs TRBV6-6 and TRBJ1-2, with TRBD1 matching over 9 bases. Germline CDR1 is MNHNY and CDR2 is SVGAGI (reference sequence). J lost 4 bases, V lost 5 bases, and 5 bases had no gene match. The CDR3 consists of 14 residues.

The gene calls are TRBV5-1 and TRBJ2-3; 8 bases agree with TRBD2. CDR3 length: 16 amino acids. Losses at the gene ends were 1 base for V and 4 bases for J; bases not matched to a gene: 8. CDR1 is SGHRS and CDR2 is YFSETQ in the germline V gene. The CDR3 loop is CASSLTGGALADTQYF. CDR3 in DNA: TGCGCCAGCAGCTTGACGGGGGGGGCATTGGCAGATACGCAGTATTTT.

With regard to this clone: One end of the junction varies from germline; a read error may be responsible. This chain joins TRBV7-9 and TRBJ2-1, with D tentatively TRBD2 (6 bases). The CDR3 runs to 13 residues. Germline CDR1 SEHNR, CDR2 FQNEAQ (reference sequence). CDR3 loop: CSSSLGGLNEQFF. CDR3 sequence (DNA): TGTTCCAGCAGCTTAGGAGGGTTAAATGAGCAGTTCTTC.

The chain has TRBV2 and TRBJ1-4; 7 bases align to TRBD1. In germline, CDR1 is SNHLY, CDR2 FYNNEI. CDR3 length: 14 residues. The V gene end was trimmed by 7 bases and the J gene end by 2 bases; junction bases not matched to a gene: 4. CDR3 sequence (DNA): TGTGCCAGCAACAGGGACAGCACTAATGAAAAACTGTTTTTT. It encodes CASNRDSTNEKLFF.